This TCR beta chain was obtained from a study of shared clonotypes between healthy human individuals. CDR3 length: 15 residues. V was shortened by 1 base and J by 4 bases, with 14 bases between the two germline ends. Per germline, CDR1 SGHDT and CDR2 YYEEEE. There were no recent acute infections or vaccinations among the donors, who were healthy HIV-negative adults. CD45RA+ naive and CD45RA-negative memory subsets were separated from CD4+ cells. The assay used deep level. Libraries were prepared by immunoSEQ multiplex PCR; TCRdb keeps only in-frame clonotypes and omits some of them. This sample has over a million clones; roughly 95% occur once, and the top ten carry roughly 1.2%.

The sequenced sample was naive CD4+ T cells sorted from blood. Subset meaning: CD45RA+ positively selected. The V and J genes are TRBV5-6 and TRBJ2-5; D gene ambiguous. This receptor was taken from a man aged 25-45 years in good health. The CDR3 DNA reads as TGTGCCAGCAGCTTGTACGGCGAAGGTGGAGAGACCCAGTACTTC. Residues: CASSLYGEGGETQYF.